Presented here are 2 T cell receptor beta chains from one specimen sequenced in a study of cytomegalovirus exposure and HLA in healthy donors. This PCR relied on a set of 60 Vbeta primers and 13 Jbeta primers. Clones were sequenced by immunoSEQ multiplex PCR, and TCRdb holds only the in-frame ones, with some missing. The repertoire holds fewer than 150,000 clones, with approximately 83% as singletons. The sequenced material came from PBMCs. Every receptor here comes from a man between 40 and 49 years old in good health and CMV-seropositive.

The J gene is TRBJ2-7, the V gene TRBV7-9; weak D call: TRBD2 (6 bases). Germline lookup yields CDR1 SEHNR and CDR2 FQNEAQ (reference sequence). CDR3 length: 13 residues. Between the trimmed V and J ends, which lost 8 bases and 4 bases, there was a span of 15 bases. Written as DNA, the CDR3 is TGTGCCAGCCGATTGGGGGGAGATTACGAGCAGTACTTC. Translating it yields CASRLGGDYEQYF.

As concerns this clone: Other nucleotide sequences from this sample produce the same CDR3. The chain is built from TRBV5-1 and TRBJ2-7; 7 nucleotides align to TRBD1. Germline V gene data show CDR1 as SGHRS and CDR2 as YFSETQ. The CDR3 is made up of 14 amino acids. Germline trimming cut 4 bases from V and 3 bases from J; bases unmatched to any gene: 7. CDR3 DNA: TGCGCCAGCAGCCGAACAGGGGTCAACTACGAGCAGTACTTC. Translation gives CASSRTGVNYEQYF.